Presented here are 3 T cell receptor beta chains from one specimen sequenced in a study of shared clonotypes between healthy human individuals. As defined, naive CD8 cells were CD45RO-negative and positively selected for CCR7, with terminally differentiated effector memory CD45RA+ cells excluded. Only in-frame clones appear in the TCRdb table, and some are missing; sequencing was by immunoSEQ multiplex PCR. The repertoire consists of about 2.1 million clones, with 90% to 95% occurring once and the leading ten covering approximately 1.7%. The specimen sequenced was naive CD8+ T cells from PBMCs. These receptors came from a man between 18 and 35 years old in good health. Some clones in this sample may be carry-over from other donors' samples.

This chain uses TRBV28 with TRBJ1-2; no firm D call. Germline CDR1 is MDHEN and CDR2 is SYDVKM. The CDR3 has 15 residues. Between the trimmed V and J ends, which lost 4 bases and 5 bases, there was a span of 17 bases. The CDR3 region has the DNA TGTGCCAGCAGTTATCCCATGGAGGCGGGGTATGGCTACACCTTC. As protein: CASSYPMEAGYGYTF.

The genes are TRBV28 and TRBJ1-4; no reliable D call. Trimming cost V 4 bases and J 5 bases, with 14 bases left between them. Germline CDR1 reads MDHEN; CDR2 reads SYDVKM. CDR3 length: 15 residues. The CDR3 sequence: CASSSNLWENEKLFF. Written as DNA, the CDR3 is TGTGCCAGCAGTTCAAACCTGTGGGAGAATGAAAAACTGTTTTTT.

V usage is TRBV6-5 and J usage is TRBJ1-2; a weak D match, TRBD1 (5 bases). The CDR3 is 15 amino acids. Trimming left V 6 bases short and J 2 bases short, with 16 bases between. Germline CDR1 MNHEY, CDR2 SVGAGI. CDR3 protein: CASSPTGQGNYGYTF. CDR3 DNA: TGTGCCAGCAGCCCGACGGGGCAGGGAAACTATGGCTACACCTTC.